Listed here is a single TCR beta chain. What it binds is unknown. Depth targeted 1 in 200,000 to 1 in 1 million T cells, averaging about 9.2x coverage per clonotype. Data came from immunoSEQ multiplex PCR; TCRdb stores just in-frame clones and leaves some out. The sample has some 26,000 clones, 75% to 85% seen once. Germline assignment: CDR1 MNHNS and CDR2 SASEGT. The CDR3 spans 12 residues. Trimming pared 4 bases from V and 4 bases from J, leaving 8 bases between. These data belong to a study of cytotoxic CD8 clonotypes in ibrutinib-treated CLL. On the study more broadly: By median roughly 62 months, 12 had progressed and about 15 stayed remitted; responses had been 2 complete and around 24 partial.

General study points: Clonality grew at ibrutinib response; at progression, it decreased back toward baseline. A difference in sampling times existed between sustained-remission and progressing patients.

This sequence joins TRBV6-1 and TRBJ2-7; D is unresolved. Material: PBMCs, obtained after 24 months of ibrutinib treatment. The receptor comes from a human donor with chronic lymphocytic leukemia. CDR3 protein: CASSGSGYEQYF. CDR3 sequence (DNA): TGTGCCAGCAGTGGCAGTGGGTACGAGCAGTACTTC.